One sample yielded the 27 T cell receptor beta chains listed below, sequenced in a study of T cell responses to AZD1222 COVID-19 vaccine listed by TCRdb under 2021. Library creation used the immunoSEQ multiplex PCR assay. This is the immuneACCESS table as TCRdb keeps it, with only in-frame sequences that have V and J called. A part of the clones is gone; compared with another copy, unresolved V genes explain less than half, and the rest is unexplained. The sample records some 110,000 clones, about 81% of which are singletons. The top ten constitute 5% of the sample. Per the publication, the time point label means: baseline before first vaccination. The input for sequencing was peripheral blood, taken on day 0 of AZD1222 vaccination. The receptors were sampled from an adult in good health.

This clone appeared a few times. This chain uses TRBV5-5 with TRBJ2-2; either TRBD1 or TRBD2 may fit D (6 bases each). Trimming pared 4 bases from V and 4 bases from J, leaving 17 bases between. The germline gives CDR1 SGHKS, CDR2 YYEKEE (reference sequence). The CDR3 spans 16 residues. CDR3 coding DNA: TGTGCCAGCAGCCGGGTCGGGGGCGCAGGCACCGGGGAGCTGTTTTTT. Its translation: CASSRVGGAGTGELFF.

Concerning this clone itself: The same CDR3 can be traced to other DNA sequences in this sample. The rearrangement uses TRBV3-1 (or the pseudogene TRBV3-2) and TRBJ2-1; 8 nucleotides align to TRBD2. V shed 5 bases, J shed 0 bases, and the junction held 9 bases outside the gene matches. The CDR3 extends over 17 amino acids. Germline V gene sequence: CDR1 LGHDT, CDR2 YNNKEL (reference sequence). The CDR3 DNA is TGTGCCAGCAGCGGGGGGGCGGGGGGTTACTCCTACAATGAGCAGTTCTTC. Translating it yields CASSGGAGGYSYNEQFF.

V usage is TRBV7-3 and J usage is TRBJ2-5, with D unresolved. Germline lookup yields CDR1 SGHTA and CDR2 FQGTGA. CDR3 length: 13 amino acids. The V end lost 1 base, the J end lost 5 bases, and 8 bases lay between the germline ends. This CDR3 reads CASSLSSRETQYF. The CDR3 DNA follows: TGTGCCAGCAGCTTAAGTAGCAGGGAGACCCAGTACTTC.

J is TRBJ1-6 and V is TRBV5-4; tentative D call: TRBD1 (5 bases). The germline V gene encodes CDR1 SGHNT and CDR2 YYREEE (reference sequence). Trimming removed 3 bases at V and 9 bases at J, with 13 bases between. CDR3 length: 14 residues. CDR3 sequence reads: CASSSRTTTSPLHF. The CDR3 bases are TGTGCCAGCAGCTCAAGGACAACTACTTCACCCCTCCACTTT.

The chain joins TRBV14 to TRBJ1-3; D is unclear. V was clipped by 1 base and J by 0 bases, with 10 bases between them. The germline CDR1 and CDR2 sequences are SGHDN and FVKESK. The CDR3 spans 16 residues. CDR3 DNA: TGTGCCAGCAGCCAAGGCCCCTTGTTCTCTGGAAACACCATATATTTT. Translating it yields CASSQGPLFSGNTIYF.

A single count supports this clone. The CDR3, as DNA: TGTGCCAGCGGAAAGGGGTTTACCTACGAGCAGTACTTC. Translated, it gives CASGKGFTYEQYF. This sequence joins TRBV6-5 and TRBJ2-7, with D perhaps matching TRBD1 (5 bases). Germline V gene data show CDR1 as MNHEY and CDR2 as SVGAGI. V was pared by 8 bases and J by 2 bases, with 13 bases between. The CDR3 totals 13 residues.

The chain joins TRBV11-2 to TRBJ1-1, with D perhaps TRBD1 (5 bases). V lost 0 bases and J 3 bases, leaving 11 bases between the germline ends. This CDR3 contains 15 residues. CDR1 and CDR2 from the germline V gene are SGHAT and FQNNGV. CDR3 nucleotides: TGTGCCAGCAGCTTAGAGCAGACAGCTTACACTGAAGCTTTCTTT. Translating it yields CASSLEQTAYTEAFF.

V usage is TRBV27 and J usage is TRBJ1-2; D is undetermined. V was shortened by 2 bases and J by 9 bases, with 19 bases between the two germline ends. Germline V CDR1 and CDR2: MNHEY, SMNVEV (reference sequence). The CDR3 is 15 residues long. In DNA, the CDR3 is TGTGCCAGCAGTTTACGGATGACGGGGTGGTCTAGCTACACCTTC. Translating it yields CASSLRMTGWSSYTF.

This sequence joins TRBV5-8 and TRBJ1-3; a weak D match, TRBD1 (5 bases). Germline CDR1 and CDR2: SGHTS and YDEGEE. The CDR3 has 14 residues. The V gene lost 0 bases and the J gene lost 5 bases, with 9 bases spanning the gap. The CDR3 loop is CASSLGGRRNTIYF. The CDR3 DNA reads TGTGCCAGCAGCTTGGGGGGACGAAGAAACACCATATATTTT.

The V call is TRBV7-9, the J call TRBJ2-3, with 10 bases that match TRBD2. V was clipped by 7 bases and J by 3 bases; unmatched bases: 7. Germline values: CDR1 SEHNR, CDR2 FQNEAQ (reference sequence). The CDR3 is 15 amino acids. CDR3 in amino acids: CASTHSGGNTDTQYF. DNA for the CDR3: TGTGCCAGCACCCATAGCGGGGGGAATACAGATACGCAGTATTTT.

The rearrangement joins TRBV5-5 to TRBJ2-5; TRBD2 matches at 9 bases. Germline V gene lookup returns CDR1 SGHKS and CDR2 YYEKEE (reference sequence). The J segment lost 5 bases and the V segment lost 2 bases, leaving 10 bases of the junction unmatched. CDR3 size: 16 residues. The CDR3 loop is CASSLVASGARETQYF. CDR3 bases: TGTGCCAGCAGCTTAGTGGCTAGCGGGGCCCGGGAGACCCAGTACTTC.

This clone was seen more than once but under ten times. V is TRBV6-5 and J is TRBJ1-3; D unclear. V was cut by 0 bases and J by 0 bases, with 6 bases left in between. This CDR3 has 15 amino acids. Germline V gene data show CDR1 as MNHEY and CDR2 as SVGAGI. The CDR3 region has the DNA TGTGCCAGCAGTTACTCGGAGGGCTCTGGAAACACCATATATTTT. As protein: CASSYSEGSGNTIYF.

This rearrangement joins TRBV28 to TRBJ2-5; D uncertain. Germline CDR1 is MDHEN and CDR2 is SYDVKM. The CDR3 totals 13 residues. Trimming took off 3 bases at V and 5 bases at J, with 10 bases between the two ends. CDR3 coding DNA: TGTGCCAGCAGTTTTCCCGGTCAGGAGACCCAGTACTTC. It is translated as CASSFPGQETQYF.

J is TRBJ1-2 and V is TRBV7-8; no firm D call. Trimming removed 1 base at V and 8 bases at J, with 11 bases between. The CDR3 covers 13 residues. Per germline, CDR1 SGHVS and CDR2 FQNEAQ. Here the CDR3 DNA reads TGTGCCAGCAGCTTAGGCCAGGTGGAGGGCTACACCTTC. It yields the protein CASSLGQVEGYTF.

The V gene is TRBV6-2 or TRBV6-3, the J gene TRBJ1-2; D is ambiguous. In germline, CDR1 is MNHEY, CDR2 SVGEGT. This CDR3 comprises 13 residues. With 2 bases removed from V and 2 bases from J, the gap between germline ends came to 6 bases. CDR3 protein: CASSYPPNYGYTF. Here the CDR3 DNA reads TGTGCCAGCAGTTACCCACCGAACTATGGCTACACCTTC.

This clone was picked up a small number of times. The rearrangement links TRBV13 to TRBJ1-1; D gene ambiguous. The CDR3 runs to 17 residues. The germline gives CDR1 PRHDT, CDR2 FYEKMQ (reference sequence). Trimming left V 5 bases short and J 0 bases short, with 19 bases between. The CDR3, as DNA: TGTGCCAGCAGCCCCCGGGCCACCATCGCTCTGAACACTGAAGCTTTCTTT. Amino acid sequence: CASSPRATIALNTEAFF. The entire variable domain, with the rest obtained from reference TRBV13 and TRBJ1-1, is as follows: AAGVIQSPRHLIKEKRETATLKCYPIPRHDTVYWYQQGPGQDPQFLISFYEKMQSDKGSIPDRFSAQQFSDYHSELNMSSLELGDSALYFCASSPRATIALNTEAFFGQGTRLTVV.

The J gene is TRBJ1-1, the V gene TRBV29-1, with D hard to call. This CDR3 is built from 10 residues. Germline V gene sequence: CDR1 SQVTM, CDR2 ANQGSEA. V lost 4 bases and J 5 bases, leaving 5 bases between the germline ends. The CDR3 here is CSVALTEAFF. The CDR3, as DNA: TGCAGCGTTGCCCTGACTGAAGCTTTCTTT.

The rearrangement joins TRBV4-3 to TRBJ1-6, with TRBD1 matching 11 bases. CDR3 size: 16 residues. After removal of 0 bases from V and 10 bases from J, the junction contained 5 bases not matched to a gene. Germline assignment: CDR1 LGHNA and CDR2 YSLEER. The CDR3 is CASSQESGTGGSPLHF. CDR3 DNA sequence: TGCGCCAGCAGCCAAGAATCGGGGACAGGGGGATCACCCCTCCACTTT.

In its sample, this clone was seen many times. The chain combines TRBV21-1 with TRBJ1-1; TRBD1 is the table's D call and was not checked against the DNA. TRBV21-1 is noted as a pseudogene. This CDR3 spans 14 amino acids. CDR3 region: CASARTGLNTEAFF. DNA of the CDR3: TGTGCCAGCGCCAGGACAGGGCTGAACACTGAAGCTTTCTTT.

Note on this clone: The junction and the germline gene differ at one end; a read error may be behind it. The chain recombines TRBV7-7 with TRBJ2-7; D is perhaps TRBD1 (6 bases). Germline CDR1 reads SSHAT; CDR2 reads FNYEAQ (reference sequence). CDR3 length: 15 amino acids. CDR3: CASSLGTPSGDEQYF. The CDR3 DNA is TGTGCTAGCAGCCTCGGGACACCCTCCGGGGACGAGCAGTACTTC.

This chain connects TRBV5-6 to TRBJ1-5, with TRBD1 matching over 7 bases. V shed 0 bases and J 3 bases; nucleotides not matched to a gene: 9. Germline V gene lookup returns CDR1 SGHDT and CDR2 YYEEEE. The CDR3 length is 17 residues. CDR3 sequence (DNA): TGTGCCAGCAGCTTGGAAGGGGCAGGGGGGAACAATCAGCCCCAGCATTTT. It codes for CASSLEGAGGNNQPQHF.

V usage is TRBV9 and J usage is TRBJ2-2; TRBD2 is a possible D gene (5 bases). In germline, CDR1 is SGDLS, CDR2 YYNGEE. V lost 3 bases, J lost 1 base, and 13 bases lay in between. The CDR3 runs 16 residues. As DNA, the CDR3 is TGTGCCAGCAGCGCGACCGTGGACTGGAACACCGGGGAGCTGTTTTTT. Protein product: CASSATVDWNTGELFF.

The J gene is TRBJ2-1, the V gene TRBV7-9, with TRBD1 identical over 10 bases. CDR3 length: 17 amino acids. The germline V gene encodes CDR1 SEHNR and CDR2 FQNEAQ (reference sequence). Trimming cost V 0 bases and J 7 bases; bases outside gene matches: 9. CDR3 amino acids: CASSLAQSGTGVNEQFF. CDR3 nucleotides: TGTGCCAGCAGCTTAGCCCAATCCGGGACAGGGGTTAATGAGCAGTTCTTC.

The CDR3 loop is CASSSHGTAGNTIYF. The CDR3 DNA is TGCGCCAGCAGCTCCCACGGGACAGCTGGAAACACCATATATTTT. V and J are TRBV5-1 and TRBJ1-3, with 7 bases fitting TRBD1. The CDR3 totals 15 residues. The J segment lost 2 bases and the V segment lost 3 bases, leaving 5 bases of the junction unmatched. The germline V gene has CDR1 SGHRS and CDR2 YFSETQ.

The chain is built from TRBV6-2 or TRBV6-3 and TRBJ2-3; 9 nucleotides agree with TRBD2. Germline lookup yields CDR1 MNHEY and CDR2 SVGEGT. The V segment lost 2 bases and the J segment 3 bases; nucleotides outside the gene matches: 12. This CDR3 is 18 amino acids long. The CDR3 here is CASSYPPWGGGETDTQYF. In DNA form, the CDR3 reads TGTGCCAGCAGTTACCCTCCATGGGGCGGGGGGGAAACAGATACGCAGTATTTT.

V gene TRBV5-1 combines with J gene TRBJ2-5; D not certain. V dropped 0 bases and J dropped 0 bases, with 9 bases sitting between them. The CDR3 runs to 15 residues. Germline V gives CDR1 SGHRS, CDR2 YFSETQ. CDR3 protein: CASSLEQPYQETQYF. Written as DNA, the CDR3 is TGCGCCAGCAGCTTGGAACAGCCTTACCAAGAGACCCAGTACTTC. Complete variable domain (other parts from reference TRBV5-1 and TRBJ2-5): KAGVTQTPRYLIKTRGQQVTLSCSPISGHRSVSWYQQTPGQGLQFLFEYFSETQRNKGNFPGRFSGRQFSNSRSEMNVSTLELGDSALYLCASSLEQPYQETQYFGPGTRLLVL.

The rearrangement links TRBV7-2 to TRBJ1-5; 8 bases map to TRBD1. CDR3 length equals 19 residues. The J segment lost 5 bases and the V segment lost 4 bases, leaving 19 bases of the junction unmatched. The germline gives CDR1 SGHTA, CDR2 FQGNSA. Here the CDR3 reads CASSSRDRTAPGGYQPQHF. DNA of the CDR3: TGTGCCAGCAGCTCACGCGACCGAACGGCGCCAGGGGGCTATCAGCCCCAGCATTTT.